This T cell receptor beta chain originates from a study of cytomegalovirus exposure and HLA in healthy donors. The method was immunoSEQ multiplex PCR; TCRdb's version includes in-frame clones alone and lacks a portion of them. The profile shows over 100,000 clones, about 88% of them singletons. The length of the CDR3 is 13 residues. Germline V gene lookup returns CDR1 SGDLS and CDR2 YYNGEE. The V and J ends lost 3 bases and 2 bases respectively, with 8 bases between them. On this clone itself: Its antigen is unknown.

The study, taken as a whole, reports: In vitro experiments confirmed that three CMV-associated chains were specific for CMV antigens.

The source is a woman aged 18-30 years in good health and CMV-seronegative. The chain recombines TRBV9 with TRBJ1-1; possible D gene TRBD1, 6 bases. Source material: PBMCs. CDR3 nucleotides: TGTGCCAGCAGCGGGGACACAAACACTGAAGCTTTCTTT. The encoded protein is CASSGDTNTEAFF.